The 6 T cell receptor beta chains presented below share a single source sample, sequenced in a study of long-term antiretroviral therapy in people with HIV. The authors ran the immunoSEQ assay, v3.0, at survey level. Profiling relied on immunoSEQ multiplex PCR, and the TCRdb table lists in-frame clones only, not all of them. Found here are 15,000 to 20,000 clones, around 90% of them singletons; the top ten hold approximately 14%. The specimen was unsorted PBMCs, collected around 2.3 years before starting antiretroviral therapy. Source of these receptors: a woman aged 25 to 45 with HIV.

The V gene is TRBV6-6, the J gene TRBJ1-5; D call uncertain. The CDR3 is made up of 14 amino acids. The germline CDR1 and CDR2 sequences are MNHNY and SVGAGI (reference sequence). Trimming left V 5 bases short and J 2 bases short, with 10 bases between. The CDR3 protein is CASSADGGNQPQHF. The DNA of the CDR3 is TGTGCCAGCAGTGCCGACGGAGGCAATCAGCCCCAGCATTTT.

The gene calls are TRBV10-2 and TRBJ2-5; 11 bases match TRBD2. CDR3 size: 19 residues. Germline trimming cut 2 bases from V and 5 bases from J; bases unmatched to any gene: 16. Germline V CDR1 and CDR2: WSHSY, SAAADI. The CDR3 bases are TGCGCCAGCAGTGAGAATCTCGGGCTAGCGGGGGGCCCATGGGAGACCCAGTACTTC. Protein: CASSENLGLAGGPWETQYF.

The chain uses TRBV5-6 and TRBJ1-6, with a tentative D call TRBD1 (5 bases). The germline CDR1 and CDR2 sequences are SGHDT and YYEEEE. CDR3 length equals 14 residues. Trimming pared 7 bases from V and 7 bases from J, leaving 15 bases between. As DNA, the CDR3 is TGTGCCAGCCGATTACCTGGGGCGAATTCACCCCTCCACTTT. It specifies CASRLPGANSPLHF.

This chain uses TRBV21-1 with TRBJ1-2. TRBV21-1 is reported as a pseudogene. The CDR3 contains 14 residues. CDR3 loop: CASKGGRRNYGYTF. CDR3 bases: TGTGCCAGCAAGGGGGGCCGCCGTAACTATGGCTACACCTTC.

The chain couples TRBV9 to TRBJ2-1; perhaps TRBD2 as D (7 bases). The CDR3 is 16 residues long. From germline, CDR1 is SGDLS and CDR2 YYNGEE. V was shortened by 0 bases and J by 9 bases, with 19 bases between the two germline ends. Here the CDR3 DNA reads TGTGCCAGCAGCGTAGACGAAGGGGGGGGGCTGGCTGAGCAGTTCTTC. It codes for CASSVDEGGGLAEQFF.

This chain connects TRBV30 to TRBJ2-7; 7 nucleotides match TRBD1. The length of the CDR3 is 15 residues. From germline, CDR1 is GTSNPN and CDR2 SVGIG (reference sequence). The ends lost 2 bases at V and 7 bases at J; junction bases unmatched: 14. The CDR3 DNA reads TGTGCCTGGAGTCCCCGGGACAGCCTTCTGGGGGAGCAGTACTTC. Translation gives CAWSPRDSLLGEQYF.